A single sample is the source of the 26 T cell receptor beta chains below, sequenced in a study of radiation and T cells in renal cell carcinoma. Time point denoted: blood 2 weeks post-SBRT. Noted treatment: 15 Gy SBRT to primary tumor, nephrectomy 4 weeks later. Method: immunoSEQ multiplex PCR; TCRdb's copy keeps in-frame clones and lacks some. The sample comprises tens of thousands of clones, 80% of which are singletons, and around 28% rests with the top ten. Sequenced material: blood, taken from a patient whose treatment included radiotherapy and nephrectomy. The receptors stem from a woman aged 70-85 years with renal cell carcinoma.

The V call is TRBV7-3, the J call TRBJ2-5, with 9 bases identical to TRBD2. The germline V gene has CDR1 SGHTA and CDR2 FQGTGA. The junction had 6 bases not matched to a gene; V was cut back by 2 bases and J by 2 bases. This CDR3 is built from 16 residues. For the CDR3, the DNA is TGTGCCAGCAGCTTAGGTGTAGCGGGGGTACAAGAGACCCAGTACTTC. Translating gives CASSLGVAGVQETQYF.

This sequence joins TRBV20-1 and TRBJ2-1; 9 nucleotides align to TRBD2. The CDR3 runs 11 residues. Germline-derived CDR1 and CDR2 are DFQATT and SNEGSKA (reference sequence). Trimming removed 6 bases from V and 14 bases from J; junction bases left unmatched: 8. CDR3 DNA sequence: TGCAGTGCAACCTCCGGGACTAGCAAGTTCTTC. It is translated as CSATSGTSKFF.

The J gene is TRBJ2-1, the V gene TRBV7-2; D is unclear. In germline, CDR1 is SGHTA, CDR2 FQGNSA. The CDR3 totals 12 residues. With 3 bases removed from V and 8 bases from J, the gap between germline ends came to 8 bases. The CDR3 loop is CASSLGWDEQFF. For the CDR3, the DNA is TGTGCCAGCAGCTTGGGCTGGGATGAGCAGTTCTTC.

This chain links TRBV13 with TRBJ2-7; perhaps TRBD2 as D (5 bases). This CDR3 is built from 15 residues. Germline loops: CDR1 PRHDT, CDR2 FYEKMQ (reference sequence). V lost 4 bases and J 2 bases, leaving 15 bases between the germline ends. The CDR3 DNA reads as TGTGCCAGCAGCTCCAAGCGGCAACCTCCCTACGAGCAGTACTTC. Translation gives CASSSKRQPPYEQYF.

The chain uses TRBV19 and TRBJ2-5; 9 bases match TRBD2. The end of the DNA is better explained by TRBJ2-7, so the J call may be wrong. Looked up from germline, CDR1 is LNHDA and CDR2 is SQIVND (reference sequence). The CDR3 is 15 amino acids. CDR3 region: CASMETSGSSYEQYF. CDR3 DNA sequence: TGTGCCAGTATGGAGACTAGCGGTAGCTCCTACGAGCAGTACTTC.

The chain combines TRBV5-1 with TRBJ2-1; tentative D call: TRBD2 (6 bases). CDR3 length: 17 residues. From germline, CDR1 is SGHRS and CDR2 YFSETQ. The V gene lost 0 bases and the J gene lost 6 bases, with 19 bases spanning the gap. CDR3 loop: CASSLVSSGFISNEQFF. DNA of the CDR3: TGCGCCAGCAGCTTGGTGTCGAGCGGGTTCATCAGCAATGAGCAGTTCTTC. Based on the CDR3 plus reference TRBV5-1 and TRBJ2-1, the full variable domain is KAGVTQTPRYLIKTRGQQVTLSCSPISGHRSVSWYQQTPGQGLQFLFEYFSETQRNKGNFPGRFSGRQFSNSRSEMNVSTLELGDSALYLCASSLVSSGFISNEQFFGPGTRLTVL.

The chain carries TRBV19 and TRBJ1-2; no reliable D call. Between the trimmed V and J ends, which lost 5 bases and 0 bases, there was a span of 7 bases. CDR1 and CDR2 (germline): LNHDA, SQIVND (reference sequence). This CDR3 region has 13 residues. The CDR3 nucleotides are TGTGCCAGTAGTCGTACTTCTAACTATGGCTACACCTTC. Encoded protein: CASSRTSNYGYTF.

The chain is built from TRBV7-2 and TRBJ1-3; perhaps TRBD1 as D (5 bases). Germline CDR1 reads SGHTA; CDR2 reads FQGNSA. V lost 1 base and J lost 3, with 16 bases in between. The CDR3 length is 17 residues. For the CDR3, the DNA is TGTGCCAGCAGCTTAGTGAGTGGGAGGGGAGGTGGAAACACCATATATTTT. It specifies CASSLVSGRGGGNTIYF.

This rearrangement joins TRBV18 to TRBJ1-2; D is possibly TRBD1 (5 bases). CDR1 and CDR2 (germline): KGHSH, LQKENI. The CDR3 sequence is 14 residues long. Trimming left V 2 bases short and J 1 base short, with 8 bases between. The CDR3 DNA sequence: TGTGCCAGCTCACCAGGGACGGATAACTATGGCTACACCTTC. Translating it yields CASSPGTDNYGYTF.

This chain connects TRBV7-2 to TRBJ2-6, with a possible D match to TRBD1 (5 bases). The CDR3 spans 17 residues. The germline V gene encodes CDR1 SGHTA and CDR2 FQGNSA. V lost 1 base, J lost 0 bases, and 10 bases lay in between. CDR3: CASSLGTPSSGANVLTF. The CDR3 nucleotides are TGTGCCAGCAGCTTAGGGACACCGAGCTCTGGGGCCAACGTCCTGACTTTC.

The chain is built from TRBV25-1 and TRBJ1-2; unclear D gene. Between the trimmed V and J ends, which lost 0 bases and 3 bases, there was a span of 8 bases. CDR1 MGHDK and CDR2 SYGVNS come from the germline V gene. The CDR3 extends over 14 amino acids. CDR3 in DNA: TGTGCCAGCAGTGAATATAACGAAGACTATGGCTACACCTTC. Protein product: CASSEYNEDYGYTF.

The chain combines TRBV19 with TRBJ1-4; D not resolved. CDR1 LNHDA and CDR2 SQIVND come from the germline V gene (reference sequence). The ends were cut back, 4 bases at V and 7 bases at J, with 25 bases in the middle. This CDR3 is 18 amino acids long. CDR3 sequence: CASSTDGYSATTIEKLFF. The CDR3 DNA reads as TGTGCCAGTAGTACCGACGGTTACAGCGCGACTACAATTGAAAAACTGTTTTTT.

The J gene is TRBJ2-5, the V gene TRBV7-6, with TRBD1 as a possible D gene (6 bases). V was trimmed by 2 bases and J by 1 base, leaving 11 bases between them. CDR1 is SGHVS, CDR2 FNYEAQ, per germline. The CDR3 length is 15 residues. CDR3 DNA sequence: TGTGCCAGCAGCTTAAACCAGGGGATCCAAGAGACCCAGTACTTC. Protein product: CASSLNQGIQETQYF.

The genes are TRBV7-9 and TRBJ2-5; perhaps TRBD2 as D (7 bases). V lost 4 bases and J 4 bases, leaving 16 bases between the germline ends. This CDR3 is 15 amino acids long. CDR1 and CDR2 (germline): SEHNR, FQNEAQ (reference sequence). CDR3 region: CASSSTHRGAETQYF. The CDR3 DNA reads TGTGCCAGCAGCTCGACCCATCGGGGGGCAGAGACCCAGTACTTC.

The gene calls are TRBV19 and TRBJ1-5; 9 bases are a match to TRBD1. This CDR3 is built from 15 residues. Looked up from germline, CDR1 is LNHDA and CDR2 is SQIVND (reference sequence). The V and J ends lost 9 bases and 3 bases, in that order; junction bases with no gene match: 9. CDR3 bases: TGTGCCAGCAAGAGGGACAGGGAAAACAATCAGCCCCAGCATTTT. Its protein is CASKRDRENNQPQHF.

The chain links TRBV6-6 to TRBJ1-5; tentative D call: TRBD1 (5 bases). V lost 4 bases to trimming and J lost 4 bases, with 8 bases between them. CDR3 size: 13 residues. The germline V gene encodes CDR1 MNHNY and CDR2 SVGAGI (reference sequence). CDR3 amino acids: CASSWDGNQPQHF. The CDR3 DNA reads TGTGCCAGCAGTTGGGACGGTAATCAGCCCCAGCATTTT.

The gene calls are TRBV6-5 and TRBJ2-3, with D tentatively TRBD2 (7 bases). Trimming removed 0 bases from V and 5 bases from J, with 12 bases in between. Germline loops: CDR1 MNHEY, CDR2 SVGAGI. The CDR3 totals 15 residues. CDR3 in DNA: TGTGCCAGCAGTTACTCGAGAGGGGGGGAAGATACGCAGTATTTT. Residues: CASSYSRGGEDTQYF.

V and J are TRBV11-2 and TRBJ1-3; no definite D call. CDR1 SGHAT and CDR2 FQNNGV come from the germline V gene. CDR3 size: 13 residues. The ends were cut back, 0 bases at V and 7 bases at J, with 7 bases in the middle. This CDR3 reads CASSLDTRNTIYF. CDR3 sequence (DNA): TGTGCCAGCAGCTTAGATACTAGGAACACCATATATTTT.

The rearrangement joins TRBV4-3 to TRBJ1-1, with 9 bases aligning to TRBD1. Germline V gene sequence: CDR1 LGHNA, CDR2 YSLEER. There are 15 residues in the CDR3. J gave up 4 bases and V 0 bases, and 3 bases lay outside the gene matches. The CDR3 is CASSQDGQGPTEAFF. CDR3 DNA: TGCGCCAGCAGCCAAGATGGACAGGGGCCCACTGAAGCTTTCTTT.

V gene TRBV6-6 combines with J gene TRBJ1-2; D gene unclear. Germline values: CDR1 MNHNY, CDR2 SVGAGI (reference sequence). The CDR3 runs to 14 residues. Trimming shortened V by 1 base and J by 8 bases, and 14 bases separated the two germline ends. In DNA, the CDR3 is TGTGCCAGCAGTTACTACGAGACCCCGGGGGGCTACACCTTC. This gives the protein CASSYYETPGGYTF.

This clone has just one count. The same CDR3 can be traced to other DNA sequences in this sample. The chain is built from TRBV27 and TRBJ1-2, with unresolved D. This CDR3 is 13 amino acids long. Germline V CDR1 and CDR2: MNHEY, SMNVEV (reference sequence). V lost 2 bases and J 5 bases, leaving 9 bases between the germline ends. The CDR3 bases are TGTGCCAGCAGTTTAACTGGACTTTATGGCTACACCTTC. This encodes CASSLTGLYGYTF.

The genes are TRBV7-9 and TRBJ2-7, with D unresolved. The length of the CDR3 is 13 residues. Deletions cut 3 bases from V and 3 bases from J, with 9 bases between. Looked up from germline, CDR1 is SEHNR and CDR2 is FQNEAQ (reference sequence). CDR3 DNA: TGTGCCAGCAGCTTGAGCAGGAACTACGAGCAGTACTTC. This codes for CASSLSRNYEQYF.

The CDR3 sequence is CASSPDGYYQPQHF. DNA of the CDR3: TGTGCCAGCAGTCCGGACGGTTACTATCAGCCCCAGCATTTT. This chain connects TRBV27 to TRBJ1-5; D gene uncertain. This CDR3 is 14 amino acids long. The V and J ends lost 5 bases and 5 bases respectively, with 13 bases between them. Germline lookup yields CDR1 MNHEY and CDR2 SMNVEV (reference sequence).

This clone was counted a few times. This sequence joins TRBV10-3 and TRBJ1-4; 9 bases match TRBD1. J lost 14 bases, V lost 3 bases, and 1 base had no gene match. Germline V gene sequence: CDR1 ENHRY, CDR2 SYGVKD. CDR3 length equals 11 residues. Here the CDR3 reads CAISEGQGLFF. In nucleotides, the CDR3 is TGTGCCATCAGTGAAGGACAGGGGCTGTTTTTT.

The CDR3 sequence: CASSSDTYEQYF. CDR3 nucleotides: TGTGCCAGCAGTTCGGACACCTACGAGCAGTACTTC. The chain links TRBV6-5 to TRBJ2-7; possible D gene TRBD1, 5 bases. The CDR3 contains 12 residues. V gave up 4 bases and J gave up 2 bases, with 6 bases separating them. Germline V gene data show CDR1 as MNHEY and CDR2 as SVGAGI.

V gene TRBV9 combines with J gene TRBJ2-1; no reliable D call. Germline V gene data show CDR1 as SGDLS and CDR2 as YYNGEE. V was cut by 4 bases and J by 2 bases, with 10 bases left in between. CDR3 size: 14 residues. DNA for the CDR3: TGTGCCAGCAGCTCAGACTCGACCTACAATGAGCAGTTCTTC. This codes for CASSSDSTYNEQFF.